Sequencing of this T cell receptor (beta chain) was carried out in a study of T cells in Graves' hyperthyroidism and ophthalmopathy. About the study: At the time of initial diagnosis and before any treatment, peripheral blood was collected.

RNA transcripts yielded amplified TCR beta CDR3 regions. Initially, a first-round RT-PCR of the TCR CDR3 employed the HTBI primer set. TCRdb re-called the multiplex PCR reads with MiXCR, one entry per CDR3 protein. Among hundreds of thousands of distinct CDR3 sequences listed, around 15% were seen once. Study conclusions and caveats: Ophthalmopathy onset followed model prediction by a median about 6.5 months.

As for this clonotype: Its antigen is as yet unknown.

Germline V gene data show CDR1 as DFQATT and CDR2 as SNEGSKA (reference sequence). CDR3 size: 16 residues. V lost 2 bases and J lost 1; bases outside the gene matches: 4. It was approximately 9.7 ml of fresh peripheral blood that supplied the PBMCs. J is TRBJ2-4 and V is TRBV20-1; TRBD2 aligns across 11 bases. Sequenced sample: blood. This TCR was sampled from a woman aged 40 to 55 with Graves' ophthalmopathy. The CDR3 DNA sequence: TGCAGTGCTAGAATAGCGGGAGGGCGGGCCAAAAACATTCAGTACTTC. Encoded protein: CSARIAGGRAKNIQYF.